The entry below describes one TCR beta chain. The data are from a study of CD8 T cells in Susac syndrome. The CDR3 has 13 amino acids. Trimming pared 8 bases from V and 5 bases from J, leaving 15 bases between. Germline V lookup: CDR1 MNHEY, CDR2 SMNVEV (reference sequence). RNA in amounts of roughly 0.45 to 1 ug was reverse transcribed with random hexamers. TCRdb passed the immunoSEQ multiplex PCR reads through MiXCR, listing each CDR3 protein once. The table lists some 120,000 distinct CDR3 sequences, over 90% of them singletons. Treatment-naive patients with stable or active relapsing-remitting disease served as multiple sclerosis controls.

This chain connects TRBV27 to TRBJ2-5; D remains ambiguous. The source material was CD8+ T cells from PBMCs. This TCR was recovered from a human donor with multiple sclerosis. The CDR3 region is CASSPFGLETQYF. The CDR3 bases are TGTGCCAGCTCACCTTTTGGGTTGGAGACCCAGTACTTC.